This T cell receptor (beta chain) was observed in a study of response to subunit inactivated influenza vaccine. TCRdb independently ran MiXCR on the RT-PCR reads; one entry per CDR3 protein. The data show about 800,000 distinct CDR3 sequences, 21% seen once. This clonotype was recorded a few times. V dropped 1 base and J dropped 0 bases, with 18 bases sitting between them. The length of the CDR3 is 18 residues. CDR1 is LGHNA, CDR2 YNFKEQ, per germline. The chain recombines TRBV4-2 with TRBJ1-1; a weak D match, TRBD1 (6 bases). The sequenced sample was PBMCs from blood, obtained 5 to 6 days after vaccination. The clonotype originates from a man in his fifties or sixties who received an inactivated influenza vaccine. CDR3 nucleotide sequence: TGTGCCAGCAGCCAAGCTTACTACCGGGACACTTTGAACACTGAAGCTTTCTTT. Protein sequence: CASSQAYYRDTLNTEAFF.